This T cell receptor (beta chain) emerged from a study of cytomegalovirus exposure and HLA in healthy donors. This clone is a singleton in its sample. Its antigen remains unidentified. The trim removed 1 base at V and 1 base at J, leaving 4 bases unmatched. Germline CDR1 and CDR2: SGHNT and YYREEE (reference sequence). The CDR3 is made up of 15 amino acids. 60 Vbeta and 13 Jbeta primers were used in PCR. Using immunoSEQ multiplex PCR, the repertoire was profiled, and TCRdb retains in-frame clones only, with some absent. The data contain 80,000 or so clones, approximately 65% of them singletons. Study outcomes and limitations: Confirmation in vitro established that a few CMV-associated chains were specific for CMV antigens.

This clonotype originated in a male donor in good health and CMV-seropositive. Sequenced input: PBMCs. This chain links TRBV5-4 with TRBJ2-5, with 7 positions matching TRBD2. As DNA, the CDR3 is TGTGCCAGCAGCTTGAGCGGGGTGATCCAAGAGACCCAGTACTTC. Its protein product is CASSLSGVIQETQYF. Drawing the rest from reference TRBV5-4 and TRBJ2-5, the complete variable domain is ETGVTQSPTHLIKTRGQQVTLRCSSQSGHNTVSWYQQALGQGPQFIFQYYREEENGRGNFPPRFSGLQFPNYSSELNVNALELDDSALYLCASSLSGVIQETQYFGPGTRLLVL.